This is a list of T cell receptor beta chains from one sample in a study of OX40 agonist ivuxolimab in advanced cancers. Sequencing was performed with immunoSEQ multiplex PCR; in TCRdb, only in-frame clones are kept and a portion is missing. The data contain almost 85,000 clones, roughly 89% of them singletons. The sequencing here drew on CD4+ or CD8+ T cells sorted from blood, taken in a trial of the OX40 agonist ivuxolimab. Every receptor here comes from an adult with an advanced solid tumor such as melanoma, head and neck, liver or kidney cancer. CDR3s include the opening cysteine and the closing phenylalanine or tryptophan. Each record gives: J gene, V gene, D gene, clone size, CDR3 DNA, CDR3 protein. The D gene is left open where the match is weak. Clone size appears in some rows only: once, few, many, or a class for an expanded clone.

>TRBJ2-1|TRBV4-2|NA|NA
TGTGCCAGCAGCCAAGATTTGGATGAGCAGTTCTTC
CASSQDLDEQFF
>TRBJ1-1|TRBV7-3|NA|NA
TGTGCCAGCAGCCCTATCGGGGCGGGCACTGAAGCTTTCTTT
CASSPIGAGTEAFF
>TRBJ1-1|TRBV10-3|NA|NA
TGTGCCATCAGTGGTGGGGGACCCACTGAAGCTTTCTTT
CAISGGGPTEAFF
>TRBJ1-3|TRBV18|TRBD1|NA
TGTGCCAGCTCCCAGACAGGGGGAAGCTCTGGAAACACCATATATTTT
CASSQTGGSSGNTIYF
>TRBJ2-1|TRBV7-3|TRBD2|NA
TGTGCCAGCAGCTTATTTAGCGGGAGGGCCTTGAGCAATGAGCAGTTCTTC
CASSLFSGRALSNEQFF
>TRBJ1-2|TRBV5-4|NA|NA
TGTGCCAGCAGTGCCGGGGTGGGGCAGGGGAACTATGGCTACACCTTC
CASSAGVGQGNYGYTF
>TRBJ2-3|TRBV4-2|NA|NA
TGTGCCAGCAGCCTCGAACTCACAGATACGCAGTATTTT
CASSLELTDTQYF
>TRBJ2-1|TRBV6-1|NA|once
TGTGCCAGCAAGGGGCTTAGCTCAACCTACAATGAGCAGTTCTTC
CASKGLSSTYNEQFF
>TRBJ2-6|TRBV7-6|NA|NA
TGTGCCAGCAGCTTAGTTGGCAGGGGACCTCAAGGGGCCAACGTCCTGACTTTC
CASSLVGRGPQGANVLTF
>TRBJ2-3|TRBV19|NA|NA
TGTGCCAGTAGACATACCACAGATACGCAGTATTTT
CASRHTTDTQYF
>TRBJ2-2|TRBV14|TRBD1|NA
TGTGCCAGCAGCCATCCCGGGACAGGGGACGTTTCCGTTGGTGTCGCCGGGGAGCTGTTTTTT
CASSHPGTGDVSVGVAGELFF
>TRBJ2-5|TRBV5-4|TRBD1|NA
TGTGCCAGCAGCTTGGTTGGGGACAGGGAGTACTTC
CASSLVGDREYF
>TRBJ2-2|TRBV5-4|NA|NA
TGTGCCAGCAGCCCCGAAACCGGGGAGCTGTTTTTT
CASSPETGELFF
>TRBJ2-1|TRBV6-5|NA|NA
TGTGCCAGCAGATCCACGGGGGGCCCTGGGTTCTTC
CASRSTGGPGFF
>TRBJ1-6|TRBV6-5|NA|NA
TGTGCCAGCAGTTACCGCGGGACTCAGACCATTTCACCCCTCCACTTT
CASSYRGTQTISPLHF
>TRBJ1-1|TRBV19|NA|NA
TGTGCCAGTAGTATAGGAGGAGGGCGGACGAACACTGAAGCTTTCTTT
CASSIGGGRTNTEAFF
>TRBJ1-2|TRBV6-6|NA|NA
TGTGCCAGCAGTAAAAGACAGCCCCGGGCTAACTATGGCTACACCTTC
CASSKRQPRANYGYTF
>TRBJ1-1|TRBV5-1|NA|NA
TGCGCCAGCAGCTTGTTTGGAGCAGGGGACACTGAAGCTTTCTTT
CASSLFGAGDTEAFF
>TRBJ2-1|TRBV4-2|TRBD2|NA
TGTGCCAGCAGCCAAGAGGGGTTCCGTCTAGCGGGCTACAATGAGCAGTTCTTC
CASSQEGFRLAGYNEQFF
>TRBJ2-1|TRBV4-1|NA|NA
TGCGCCAGCAGCCAAGGATCAGAAGGGCGGAATGAGCAGTTCTTC
CASSQGSEGRNEQFF
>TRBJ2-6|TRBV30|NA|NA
TGTGCCTGGAGTTCAATTGGGGACGGTGGGGCCAACGTCCTGACTTTC
CAWSSIGDGGANVLTF
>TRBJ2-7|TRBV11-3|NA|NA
TGTGCCAGCAGCTCCCGAGGCGGCTACGAGCAGTACTTC
CASSSRGGYEQYF
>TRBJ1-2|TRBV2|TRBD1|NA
TGTGCCAGCTGGCAGGGGGCGGACTATGGCTACACCTTC
CASWQGADYGYTF
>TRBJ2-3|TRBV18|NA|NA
TGTGCCAGCTCACCGGCCGGGATGGGTACGCAGTATTTT
CASSPAGMGTQYF
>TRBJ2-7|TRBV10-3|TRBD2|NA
TGTGCCATCAGTGAGTCGGGTAGCGGGAGGTCATCCTACGAGCAGTACTTC
CAISESGSGRSSYEQYF
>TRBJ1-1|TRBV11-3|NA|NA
TGTGCCAGCAGCTCCGACCGGGGGGAAGCTTTCTTT
CASSSDRGEAFF
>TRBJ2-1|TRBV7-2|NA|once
TGTGCCAGCAGCTTGGGCGGGGCGAGCTCCTACAATGAGCAGTTCTTC
CASSLGGASSYNEQFF
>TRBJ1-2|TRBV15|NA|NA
TGTGCCACCAGCAGAGCCCGCCTCAGGGATTTCTATGGCTACACCTTC
CATSRARLRDFYGYTF
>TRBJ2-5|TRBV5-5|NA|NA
TGTGCCAGCAGCTTAGCACAGGAGCAGACCCAGTACTTC
CASSLAQEQTQYF
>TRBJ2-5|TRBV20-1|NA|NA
TGCAGTGCTAGTCCGGAGACCCAGTACTTC
CSASPETQYF
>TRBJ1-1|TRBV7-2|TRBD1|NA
TGTGCCAGCAGCCCCCAGACAGGGGCGAACGCTTTCTTT
CASSPQTGANAFF
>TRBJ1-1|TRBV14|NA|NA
TGTGCCAGCAGCCAGTCCCGCGGCACTGAAGCTTTCTTT
CASSQSRGTEAFF